Below are 6 T cell receptor beta chains sequenced from a single sample in a study of read filtering for tumor transcriptome and immune sequencing. Molecular barcoded adaptors covering alpha/delta and beta/gamma chains were used on roughly 400 ng RNA. One entry per CDR3 protein results from TCRdb running MiXCR on the reads. The sample yields roughly 90,000 distinct CDR3 sequences, about 22% seen once. The sample taken for sequencing was a population of CD138-negative cells sorted from bone marrow. The origin of the receptors is a donor aged 40 or over with multiple myeloma.

This clonotype was picked up a small number of times. Given the absence of the conserved phenylalanine or tryptophan at the CDR3 end, a read error is likely. V usage is TRBV20-1 and J usage is TRBJ1-1; TRBD1 matches 8 bases. With 0 bases clipped from V and 5 bases from J, the junction kept 5 bases outside the gene matches. CDR3 length: 14 residues. Germline V lookup: CDR1 DFQATT, CDR2 SNEGSKA (reference sequence). This chain's CDR3 is CSARDQGAGTEAFL. The CDR3 bases are TGCAGTGCTAGAGATCAGGGGGCTGGTACTGAAGCTTTCCTT.

This clonotype was counted between two and nine times. V is TRBV2 and J is TRBJ2-3; no reliable D call. Germline CDR1 SNHLY, CDR2 FYNNEI. V was clipped by 7 bases and J by 6 bases, with 8 bases between them. The CDR3 has 11 residues. The chain's CDR3 is CASKAVDTQYF. The CDR3 DNA is TGTGCCAGCAAGGCGGTTGATACGCAGTATTTT.

This clonotype has ten or more counts. J is TRBJ2-3 and V is TRBV24-1; TRBD2 is a possible D gene (5 bases). Germline V gene sequence: CDR1 KGHDR, CDR2 SFDVKD. V lost 6 bases, J lost 8 bases, and 14 bases lay in between. The CDR3 has 13 amino acids. CDR3 DNA: TGTGCCACCAGTCCTGGACTGCCAGGTACGCAGTATTTT. This sequence encodes CATSPGLPGTQYF.

This clonotype occurred many times. The rearrangement uses TRBV5-1 and TRBJ2-3, with D perhaps TRBD2 (7 bases). In germline, CDR1 is SGHRS, CDR2 YFSETQ. The CDR3 is made up of 14 amino acids. The V end was cut by 9 bases, the J end by 5 bases, with 19 bases between. The chain's CDR3 is CATTWGGQGDTQYF. CDR3 in DNA: TGCGCCACCACATGGGGGGGCCAAGGAGATACGCAGTATTTT.

Of note for this clonotype: This may be a read error, as it is one base from a much larger clone. The CDR3 bases are TGTGCCAGCAGCGAATATAGCGGGGGGGCTCACTGGGAGCTGTTTTTT. Amino acids: CASSEYSGGAHWELFF. The chain recombines TRBV7-8 with TRBJ2-2, with 11 nucleotides matching TRBD2. The V gene's germline CDR1 is SGHVS and CDR2 FQNEAQ. This CDR3 comprises 16 residues. The junction had 11 bases not matched to a gene; V was cut back by 5 bases and J by 9 bases.

This clonotype appeared many times. The chain has TRBV7-3 and TRBJ1-1; D call uncertain. The ends were cut back, 5 bases at V and 4 bases at J, with 14 bases in the middle. Germline V gives CDR1 SGHTA, CDR2 FQGTGA. The CDR3 length is 14 residues. The CDR3 region is CASSLVGASTEAFF. The CDR3 nucleotides read TGTGCCAGCAGCCTCGTCGGTGCGAGCACTGAAGCTTTCTTT.